A single sample is the source of the 14 T cell receptor beta chains below, sequenced in a study of T cells after yellow fever vaccination. TCRdb reprocessed the 5' RACE reads via MiXCR and lists one record per CDR3 protein. The sample lists almost 600,000 distinct CDR3 sequences, around an eighth occurring once. Specimen: PBMCs, collected on the day of the yellow fever booster vaccination. Receptor source: a man aged 30 to 45 who received the YFV17D yellow fever vaccine.

This clonotype was recorded at least ten times. The chain joins TRBV20-1 to TRBJ2-1; D is tentatively TRBD1 or TRBD2 (6 bases each). This CDR3 has 12 amino acids. V dropped 8 bases and J dropped 11 bases, with 19 bases sitting between them. Germline loops: CDR1 DFQATT, CDR2 SNEGSKA (reference sequence). The CDR3 spells CSQGSGEVQQFF. CDR3 coding DNA: TGCAGTCAGGGGTCGGGAGAGGTGCAGCAGTTCTTC.

A few counts support this clonotype. The V gene is TRBV5-4, the J gene TRBJ2-1, with TRBD2 matching over 8 bases. Germline loops: CDR1 SGHNT, CDR2 YYREEE (reference sequence). This CDR3 comprises 15 residues. The junction had 16 bases not matched to a gene; V was cut back by 2 bases and J by 15 bases. This CDR3 reads CASSFLTEREPPPFF. Here the CDR3 DNA reads TGTGCCAGCAGCTTCTTGACTGAGCGGGAGCCCCCTCCGTTCTTC. The whole variable domain, remainder taken from reference TRBV5-4 and TRBJ2-1, is ETGVTQSPTHLIKTRGQQVTLRCSSQSGHNTVSWYQQALGQGPQFIFQYYREEENGRGNFPPRFSGLQFPNYSSELNVNALELDDSALYLCASSFLTEREPPPFFGPGTRLTVL.

The table lists this clonotype with a few counts. The chain employs TRBV30 and TRBJ1-1; 8 bases line up with TRBD1. The CDR3 contains 13 residues. Germline CDR1 and CDR2: GTSNPN and SVGIG (reference sequence). The V gene end was trimmed by 4 bases and the J gene end by 4 bases; junction bases not matched to a gene: 5. CDR3 sequence: CAWNTQGVTEAFF. The CDR3 coding sequence is TGTGCCTGGAACACACAGGGGGTCACTGAAGCTTTCTTT.

The CDR3, as DNA: TGTGCCAGCAGTTCGTTGGGGGGGGGCAGAGGAATGAACACTGAAGCTTTCTTT. As protein: CASSSLGGGRGMNTEAFF. The J gene is TRBJ1-1, the V gene TRBV27; D possibly corresponds to TRBD1 (6 bases). Between the trimmed V and J ends, which lost 4 bases and 0 bases, there was a span of 21 bases. The CDR3 consists of 18 residues. Germline V gene lookup returns CDR1 MNHEY and CDR2 SMNVEV (reference sequence).

For the CDR3, the DNA is TGCAGCGGGGCCTTTTACACCGGGGAGCTGTTTTTT. Encoded protein: CSGAFYTGELFF. The rearrangement links TRBV29-1 to TRBJ2-2, with no clear D. The V end lost 7 bases, the J end lost 3 bases, and 9 bases lay between the germline ends. The germline gives CDR1 SQVTM, CDR2 ANQGSEA. CDR3 length: 12 amino acids.

The table lists this clonotype with a few counts. The chain links TRBV5-8 to TRBJ2-7, with D tentatively TRBD1 (6 bases). V was shortened by 2 bases and J by 2 bases, with 14 bases between the two germline ends. The CDR3 consists of 15 residues. CDR1 is SGHTS, CDR2 YDEGEE, per germline. CDR3 in amino acids: CASSFRSDSTYEQYF. CDR3 sequence (DNA): TGTGCCAGCAGCTTCCGGTCGGACAGTACCTACGAGCAGTACTTC.

The gene calls are TRBV30 and TRBJ1-1, with D hard to call. The germline CDR1 and CDR2 sequences are GTSNPN and SVGIG (reference sequence). Trimming shortened V by 8 bases and J by 5 bases, and 18 bases separated the two germline ends. CDR3 length equals 13 residues. The CDR3 sequence: CAKAGRAGTEAFF. The CDR3 region has the DNA TGTGCCAAGGCGGGGAGGGCGGGGACTGAAGCTTTCTTT.

The chain uses TRBV21-1 and TRBJ1-2; the table's TRBD1 call for D was not verified on the DNA. TRBV21-1 is designated a pseudogene. This CDR3 has 14 amino acids. CDR3 residues: CASSKERGPGGYTF. The CDR3, as DNA: TGTGCCAGCAGCAAAGAGAGGGGGCCGGGAGGCTACACCTTC.

This rearrangement joins TRBV20-1 to TRBJ1-1, with D perhaps TRBD1 (5 bases). Trimming stripped 3 bases from V and 0 bases from J, with 8 bases between. This CDR3 contains 13 residues. Germline CDR1 reads DFQATT; CDR2 reads SNEGSKA (reference sequence). The CDR3 DNA is TGCAGTGCTAGCCAGGGTATGAACACTGAAGCTTTCTTT. It yields the protein CSASQGMNTEAFF.

The chain is built from TRBV20-1 and TRBJ2-7; D perhaps matches TRBD2 (6 bases). The germline V and J ends were trimmed by 5 bases and 3 bases, with 17 bases remaining between them. CDR3 length equals 14 residues. Germline V gene sequence: CDR1 DFQATT, CDR2 SNEGSKA (reference sequence). In DNA, the CDR3 is TGCAGTGCTGCCGGGACTTTTGATTTCTACGAGCAGTACTTC. It yields the protein CSAAGTFDFYEQYF.

This rearrangement joins TRBV11-2 to TRBJ1-3; 7 bases agree with TRBD1. CDR1 SGHAT and CDR2 FQNNGV come from the germline V gene. The CDR3 sequence is 15 residues long. J lost 3 bases, V lost 6 bases, and 8 bases had no gene match. This chain's CDR3 is CASRPPGTDGNTIYF. In nucleotides, the CDR3 is TGTGCCAGCAGACCACCCGGGACAGATGGAAACACCATATATTTT.

The chain combines TRBV10-3 with TRBJ2-5; 10 nucleotides align to TRBD1. Losses at the gene ends were 6 bases for V and 3 bases for J; bases not matched to a gene: 4. CDR1 and CDR2 (germline): ENHRY, SYGVKD. The CDR3 extends over 14 amino acids. The CDR3 here is CAIRGTGAEETQYF. The CDR3 region has the DNA TGTGCCATCAGGGGGACAGGGGCGGAAGAGACCCAGTACTTC.

The table lists this clonotype with a few counts. This chain joins TRBV29-1 and TRBJ1-4, with a possible D match to TRBD1 (6 bases). Trimming left V 4 bases short and J 3 bases short, with 9 bases between. The CDR3 has 13 residues. Germline assignment: CDR1 SQVTM and CDR2 ANQGSEA. CDR3 DNA: TGCAGCGTTGTGGGGGCGGCTAATGAAAAACTGTTTTTT. This gives the protein CSVVGAANEKLFF.

A remark on this clonotype: A read error may explain this, as a much larger clone is one base away. The chain joins TRBV20-1 to TRBJ2-1; D is unresolved. The CDR3 extends over 16 amino acids. Looked up from germline, CDR1 is DFQATT and CDR2 is SNEGSKA (reference sequence). This CDR3 is CCATDFRADRQHEQFF. For the CDR3, the DNA is TGCTGTGCTACCGACTTTCGCGCAGACCGCCAACATGAGCAGTTCTTC.